This entry lists 4 T cell receptor beta chains sequenced from one sample in a study of T-cell memory formation after mild COVID-19. MiXCR was run by TCRdb on the 5' RACE reads, yielding one entry per CDR3 protein. The sample includes 300,000 to 350,000 distinct CDR3 sequences, roughly 21% of them seen just once. The sample taken for sequencing was PBMCs or a T cell subset sorted from them (not recorded which). All receptors come from a man aged 18 to 30 who had mild COVID-19 (a few samples of this study predate the infection). Cell type and time point are not known.

This clonotype was observed a handful of times. This chain links TRBV5-6 with TRBJ2-1, with D tentatively TRBD1 (6 bases). The CDR3 loop spans 15 amino acids. Germline V lookup: CDR1 SGHDT, CDR2 YYEEEE. Trimming cost V 6 bases and J 0 bases, with 13 bases left between them. CDR3 amino acids: CASTRQAFSYNEQFF. In nucleotides, the CDR3 is TGTGCCAGCACTAGACAGGCCTTCTCCTACAATGAGCAGTTCTTC.

The chain employs TRBV3-1 and TRBJ1-2; the D is unclear. Trimming stripped 6 bases from V and 0 bases from J, with 8 bases between. Germline-derived CDR1 and CDR2 are LGHDT and YNNKEL (reference sequence). The CDR3 spans 13 residues. The CDR3 reads CASRGGTNYGYTF. The CDR3 DNA is TGTGCCAGCAGGGGCGGAACTAACTATGGCTACACCTTC.

In its sample, this clonotype was seen a few times. The chain combines TRBV5-6 with TRBJ1-1; no firm D call. CDR3 size: 14 residues. Trimming shortened V by 0 bases and J by 6 bases, and 12 bases separated the two germline ends. Germline V gene lookup returns CDR1 SGHDT and CDR2 YYEEEE. This CDR3 is CASSLGPQAPEAFF. The CDR3, as DNA: TGTGCCAGCAGCTTGGGACCCCAGGCCCCTGAAGCTTTCTTT.

This chain joins TRBV27 and TRBJ2-3, with 10 bases matching TRBD2. Germline V gene sequence: CDR1 MNHEY, CDR2 SMNVEV (reference sequence). The CDR3 totals 17 residues. Losses at the gene ends were 4 bases for V and 6 bases for J; bases not matched to a gene: 13. The CDR3 coding sequence is TGTGCCAGCAGTTCGGGACTAGCGAGAATATTCGGGGATACGCAGTATTTT. Translated, it gives CASSSGLARIFGDTQYF.